These T cell receptor beta chains were read from a single sample in a study of PD-1 blockade in mismatch repair-deficient tumors. Here immunoSEQ multiplex PCR was the method, and the copy in TCRdb shows in-frame clones only, minus some. The sample includes about 110,000 clones, 65% to 80% seen only once; the top ten take 4.7%. The sequences come from peripheral blood, collected roughly 60 weeks after starting pembrolizumab. These receptors all come from an adult with mismatch repair-deficient cancer. Both conserved end residues are part of each CDR3. D genes are given only for firm matches. Only part of the rows carry a size: once, few, many, or a class if the clone is expanded.

CDR3 protein | D gene | clone size | J gene | V gene
CASRKGAVWNAGANVLTF | TRBD1 | - | TRBJ2-6 | TRBV27
CASSLDPGMNTEAFF | - | - | TRBJ1-1 | TRBV5-1
CASSETSGSSNEQFF | TRBD2 | - | TRBJ2-1 | TRBV15
CASSPPGQSTSGANVLTF | TRBD1 | - | TRBJ2-6 | TRBV18
CASSRTSGNFNEQFF | TRBD2 | - | TRBJ2-1 | TRBV5-4
CASSLAGTSGSVYEQYF | TRBD2 | - | TRBJ2-7 | TRBV7-2
CASTSQGGAAALETQYF | - | - | TRBJ2-5 | TRBV19
CAISTPSGSSEDTQYF | TRBD2 | - | TRBJ2-3 | TRBV10-3
CASSLGAVHQPQHF | - | once | TRBJ1-5 | TRBV11-2
CSVVYRGRWNTEAFF | TRBD1 | - | TRBJ1-1 | TRBV29-1
CASSSPGQLTYEQYF | TRBD1 | few | TRBJ2-7 | TRBV28
CASSPNLWPMNTEAFF | - | few | TRBJ1-1 | TRBV13
CASSDLAGGSYEQYF | TRBD2 | - | TRBJ2-7 | TRBV19
CASKAGLAEETQYF | TRBD2 | once | TRBJ2-5 | TRBV13
CASSPSIAGELFF | - | - | TRBJ2-2 | TRBV7-3
CASSLRQGTGELFF | TRBD1 | - | TRBJ2-2 | TRBV9
CASSVDLGTAQPQHF | TRBD1 | - | TRBJ1-5 | TRBV6-1
CASSPRASGYTDTQYF | TRBD2 | - | TRBJ2-3 | TRBV7-8
CASSFLRDPGGSLVTRYF | - | - | TRBJ2-3 | TRBV7-2
CASSLGSGLRETQYF | TRBD2 | many | TRBJ2-5 | TRBV6-5
CAVGNRGPGANVLTF | TRBD1 | few | TRBJ2-6 | TRBV28
CASSIRAGGGTDTQYF | TRBD1 | - | TRBJ2-3 | TRBV19
CASSSRLAGGTDTQYF | TRBD2 | - | TRBJ2-3 | TRBV7-8
CASSFGAGDYYGYTF | - | - | TRBJ1-2 | TRBV7-8
CASGRAGLAVYNEQFF | TRBD2 | - | TRBJ2-1 | TRBV5-4
CASSDYRRQNTEAFF | - | few | TRBJ1-1 | TRBV6-5
CASSLGLAGEQYF | TRBD2 | once | TRBJ2-7 | TRBV11-3
CSVPHGAEAFF | - | - | TRBJ1-1 | TRBV29-1
CASSRGLAGSSYEQYF | TRBD2 | - | TRBJ2-7 | TRBV4-1
CASSFYWTSGGSGELFF | TRBD2 | once | TRBJ2-2 | TRBV7-9
CASSLGTAINTEAFF | - | - | TRBJ1-1 | TRBV7-2
CASSSGQNYGYTF | - | - | TRBJ1-2 | TRBV11-3
CASSEAGQGANYGYTF | TRBD1 | - | TRBJ1-2 | TRBV2
CAWSLVGKLFF | - | - | TRBJ1-4 | TRBV30
CASSLNDGNQPQHF | - | - | TRBJ1-5 | TRBV7-8
CASSDTGPNQPQHF | - | - | TRBJ1-5 | TRBV7-9
CASSFFPRAGMFNEQFF | - | - | TRBJ2-1 | TRBV5-5
CASSESLGYGYTF | - | few | TRBJ1-2 | TRBV10-2
CASRWDRGADTQYF | TRBD1 | - | TRBJ2-3 | TRBV7-9
CASSLVPSGGYNEQFF | TRBD2 | - | TRBJ2-1 | TRBV7-2
CASSLWTGPGTDTQYF | TRBD1 | once | TRBJ2-3 | TRBV7-9
CASSSLWRGNYGYTF | - | - | TRBJ1-2 | TRBV7-2
CASSERGGANTGELFF | - | - | TRBJ2-2 | TRBV2
CASSSSGGSGYTF | TRBD1 | few | TRBJ1-2 | TRBV7-3
CASSLIRGNTEAFF | - | - | TRBJ1-1 | TRBV7-2
CASSLSSGNFYEQYF | - | - | TRBJ2-7 | TRBV7-3
CASSYGQGWRQPQHF | TRBD1 | - | TRBJ1-5 | TRBV5-6
CASSLVAGGVEAFF | TRBD1 | - | TRBJ1-1 | TRBV5-8
CATGGNPTDTQYF | - | - | TRBJ2-3 | TRBV15
CASRGRDNQPQHF | - | - | TRBJ1-5 | TRBV6-5